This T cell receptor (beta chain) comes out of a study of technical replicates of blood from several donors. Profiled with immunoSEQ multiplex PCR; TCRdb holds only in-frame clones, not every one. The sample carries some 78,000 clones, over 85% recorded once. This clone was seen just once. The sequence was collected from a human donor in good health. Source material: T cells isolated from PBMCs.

The CDR3 here is CASSDMRVSQPQHF. In nucleotides, the CDR3 is TGTGCCAGCAGTGACATGAGGGTAAGCCAGCCCCAGCATTTT. This sequence joins TRBV6-4 and TRBJ1-5; no clear D gene. V lost 2 bases to trimming and J lost 7 bases, with 12 bases between them. The CDR3 spans 14 residues. Germline-derived CDR1 and CDR2 are MRHNA and SNTAGT.